This TCR beta chain is drawn from a study of cytomegalovirus exposure and HLA in healthy donors. Study at large: HLA-typed donors contributed approximately 86 million unique TCRs, which were held in an early data release.

Remarks on this clone: Its antigen is unidentified.

Study-wide points: Prior analysis indicated that the majority of TCR beta V segments exhibited productivity approximately 87% or approximately 30% of the time.

CDR3 length: 12 amino acids. CDR1 is SGHDT, CDR2 YYEEEE, per germline. V shed 4 bases and J shed 1 base, with 5 bases lying between them. The PCR ran on 60 Vbeta and 13 Jbeta primers. In the original workflow: As a later analysis found, there were 60 million to 90 million unique TCR beta chains, of which roughly 11 million were shared. Assay: immunoSEQ multiplex PCR; the TCRdb copy retains only in-frame clones and omits some. That table is the source of V, J and clone size, and D and trimming were worked out from the DNA. Among 130,000 or so clones listed, less than 85% were seen once. V and J are TRBV5-6 and TRBJ2-5, with no clear D. The TCR was taken from a man aged 40-55 years in good health and CMV-seronegative. Sequencing used PBMCs. CDR3 in amino acids: CASSPSQETQYF. For the CDR3, the DNA is TGTGCCAGCAGCCCCTCCCAAGAGACCCAGTACTTC.